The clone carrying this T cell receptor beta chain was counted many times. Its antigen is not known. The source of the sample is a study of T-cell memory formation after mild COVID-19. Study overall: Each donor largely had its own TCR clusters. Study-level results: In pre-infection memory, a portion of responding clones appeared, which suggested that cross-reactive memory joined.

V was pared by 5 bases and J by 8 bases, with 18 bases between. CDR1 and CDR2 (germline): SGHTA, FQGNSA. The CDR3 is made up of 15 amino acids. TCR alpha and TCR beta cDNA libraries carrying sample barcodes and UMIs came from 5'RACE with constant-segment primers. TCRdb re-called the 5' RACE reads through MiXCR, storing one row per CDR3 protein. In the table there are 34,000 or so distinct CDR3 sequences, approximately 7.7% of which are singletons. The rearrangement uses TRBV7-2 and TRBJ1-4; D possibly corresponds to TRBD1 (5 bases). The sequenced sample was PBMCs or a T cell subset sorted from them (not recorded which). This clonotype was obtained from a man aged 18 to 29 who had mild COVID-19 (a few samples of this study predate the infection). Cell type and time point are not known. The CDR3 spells CASSPSQARGEKLFF. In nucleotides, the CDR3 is TGTGCCAGCAGCCCCTCACAGGCTCGGGGGGAAAAACTGTTTTTT.